This TCR beta chain came from a study of CD8 T cells in Susac syndrome. Reverse transcription of about 0.45 to 1 ug RNA was performed with random hexamers. Coverage of TCR beta CDR3 amplification by immunoSEQ multiplex PCR extended to 54 Vbeta and 13 Jbeta. A single record per CDR3 protein comes from TCRdb applying MiXCR to the immunoSEQ multiplex PCR reads. The table has about 430,000 distinct CDR3 sequences, approximately 89% seen once. The V gene end was trimmed by 4 bases and the J gene end by 7 bases; junction bases not matched to a gene: 12. The CDR3 totals 15 residues. Sequencing of TCR beta was performed on blood CD8+ T cells and on blood CD4+ T cells. TEMRA cells were enriched by FACS, while CD8+ and CD4+ T cells were obtained through a negative isolation that was performed magnetically.

Sample: CD8+ T cells from PBMCs. The rearrangement uses TRBV12-3 or TRBV12-4 and TRBJ2-7; 8 bases fit TRBD1. This clonotype was sampled from a human donor with multiple sclerosis. For the CDR3, the DNA is TGTGCCAGCAGTTCCCCGGGGGACAGGTCAAGAGAGCAGTACTTC. Encoded protein: CASSSPGDRSREQYF.